In its sample, the clone carrying this T cell receptor beta chain was seen a few times. This entry comes from a study of T-cell reconstitution after alpha-beta-depleted transplantation in children. The CDR3 is 16 amino acids. Per germline, CDR1 MNHEY and CDR2 SMNVEV (reference sequence). The junction had 8 bases not matched to a gene; V was cut back by 4 bases and J by 6 bases. Preparation of the TCRbeta library was carried out with unique molecular identifiers. TCRdb itself ran the PCR reads through MiXCR, one entry per CDR3 protein. This table has about 610,000 distinct CDR3 sequences, roughly a tenth appearing once.

Sequences were derived from PBMCs from the stem cell graft donor, sampled from the stem cell graft. This chain links TRBV27 with TRBJ2-1; 11 bases are shared with TRBD1. The origin of this receptor is a human donor who donated a stem cell graft to a child with acute myeloid leukemia. The CDR3 spells CASSSAPGTGGNEQFF. The CDR3 coding sequence is TGTGCCAGCAGTTCCGCCCCCGGGACAGGGGGCAATGAGCAGTTCTTC.